This TCR beta chain was documented in a study of PD-1 blockade in classical Hodgkin lymphoma. Turning to the study itself: Nivolumab 3 mg/kg was given intravenously every 2 weeks. Findings and caveats of the study: Whoever responded completely had baseline diversity much like that seen in newly diagnosed patients. At C4D1, TCR diversity had climbed significantly for CD4+ cells, though not for CD8+ cells.

Time point denoted: cycle 4 day 1 (C4D1), after 6 weeks of nivolumab. Each of the patients experienced relapse following autologous stem cell transplantation, and their brentuximab vedotin exposure differed. Libraries were prepared by immunoSEQ multiplex PCR; TCRdb keeps only in-frame clonotypes and omits some of them. The table lists tens of thousands of clones, around four fifths of them singletons. Looked up from germline, CDR1 is MGHRA and CDR2 is YSYEKL. CDR3 length: 15 amino acids. Trimming removed 3 bases at V and 4 bases at J, with 13 bases between. Regarding this clone: The antigen remains unidentified.

The rearrangement links TRBV4-1 to TRBJ1-5; tentative D call: TRBD1 (5 bases). This TCR was recovered from a human donor with classical Hodgkin lymphoma. The sample was peripheral blood mononuclear cells (PBMCs), taken before the fourth cycle of nivolumab. CDR3 nucleotides: TGCGCCAGCAGCCACGCCGGGACGATGAATCAGCCCCAGCATTTT. It codes for CASSHAGTMNQPQHF.